This T cell receptor (beta chain) appears in the sequencing data of a study of vaccination and CD4 T cells after COVID-19. Background on the study: Typically, post-vaccine samples were obtained a median about 79 days after dose two, within a range of 14 to 241. Overlapping spike peptides served as the stimulus for the cells. These peptides came from SARS-CoV-2 and from the common cold coronaviruses HCoV-NL63, HCoV-OC43 and HCoV-229E.

Germline V lookup: CDR1 SSHAT, CDR2 FNYEAQ (reference sequence). The CDR3 runs to 16 residues. As for treatment: approximately 11-day PBMC culture with coronavirus spike peptide pools or control peptides (ViraFEST assay). ViraFEST used peptide pools to expand antigen-specific T cells before TCR sequencing. Sequence data for DNA of cultured CD4+ T cells were generated by the Oncomine TCR Beta short-read assay. MiXCR was run by TCRdb on the PCR reads, yielding one entry per CDR3 protein. The repertoire holds 9,500 to 15,000 distinct CDR3 sequences, approximately 53% seen once, with over 12% in the top ten. This clonotype was found once. Its target is not known. At one boundary the junction diverges from the germline segment, which might be a read error.

The chain joins TRBV7-7 to TRBJ2-1, with TRBD2 identical over 7 bases. The sequence was obtained from a human donor who had recovered from COVID-19. Material: CD4+ T cells from blood, cultured in vitro. The CDR3 here is CASSFGSSGSYNEQFF. CDR3 DNA sequence: TGTGCTAGCAGCTTTGGTTCTAGCGGTTCCTACAATGAGCAGTTCTTC.